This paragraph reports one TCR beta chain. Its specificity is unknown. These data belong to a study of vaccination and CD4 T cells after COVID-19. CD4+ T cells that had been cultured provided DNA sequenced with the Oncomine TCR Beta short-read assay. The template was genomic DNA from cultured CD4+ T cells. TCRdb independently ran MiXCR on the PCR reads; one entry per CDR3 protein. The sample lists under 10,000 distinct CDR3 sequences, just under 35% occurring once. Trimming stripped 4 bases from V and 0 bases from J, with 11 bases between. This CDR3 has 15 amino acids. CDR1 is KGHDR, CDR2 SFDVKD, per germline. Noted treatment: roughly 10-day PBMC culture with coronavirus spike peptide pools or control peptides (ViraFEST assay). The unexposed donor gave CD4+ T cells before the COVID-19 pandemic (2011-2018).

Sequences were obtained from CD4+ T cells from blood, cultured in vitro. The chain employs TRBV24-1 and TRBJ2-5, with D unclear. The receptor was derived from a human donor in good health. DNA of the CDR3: TGTGCCACCAGTGACCCCGGCCGGTACCAAGAGACCCAGTACTTC. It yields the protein CATSDPGRYQETQYF.